The 21 T cell receptor beta chains presented below share a single source sample, sequenced in a study of Ad26.COV2.S vaccination and SARS-CoV-2 variants. The assay was immunoSEQ multiplex PCR, and TCRdb's table has in-frame clones only and misses some. The sample lists about 180,000 clones; approximately 90% were seen once. The sample here was peripheral blood, taken after recovery from COVID-19. Every receptor here comes from a human donor who had recovered from COVID-19.

V is TRBV5-1 and J is TRBJ2-1, with TRBD2 matching over 10 bases. V dropped 1 base and J dropped 8; count of bases not matched to a gene: 3. The germline CDR1 and CDR2 sequences are SGHRS and YFSETQ. The CDR3 is 14 residues long. The DNA of the CDR3 is TGCGCCAGCAGCTTGACTAGCGGGACCGATGAGCAGTTCTTC. Protein product: CASSLTSGTDEQFF. Complete variable domain (other parts from reference TRBV5-1 and TRBJ2-1): KAGVTQTPRYLIKTRGQQVTLSCSPISGHRSVSWYQQTPGQGLQFLFEYFSETQRNKGNFPGRFSGRQFSNSRSEMNVSTLELGDSALYLCASSLTSGTDEQFFGPGTRLTVL.

The chain recombines TRBV2 with TRBJ2-7; 8 bases line up with TRBD1. The germline CDR1 and CDR2 sequences are SNHLY and FYNNEI. The V segment lost 2 bases and the J segment 7 bases; nucleotides outside the gene matches: 7. The CDR3 spans 14 residues. DNA for the CDR3: TGTGCCAGCAGTGAAACCCAGGGGGCAGGGGAGCAGTACTTC. Translating it yields CASSETQGAGEQYF.

This clone has just a few counts. This sequence joins TRBV5-1 and TRBJ1-1, with TRBD1 as a possible D gene (6 bases). The germline CDR1 and CDR2 sequences are SGHRS and YFSETQ. The CDR3 sequence is 13 residues long. The germline V and J ends were trimmed by 6 bases and 5 bases, with 14 bases remaining between them. CDR3 DNA: TGCGCCAGCAACTGGAGGGGGGGTACTGAAGCTTTCTTT. Translated: CASNWRGGTEAFF.

The J gene is TRBJ2-7, the V gene TRBV6-6, with D tentatively TRBD1 or TRBD2 (5 bases each). V dropped 11 bases and J dropped 4 bases, with 15 bases sitting between them. Germline CDR1 and CDR2: MNHNY and SVGAGI (reference sequence). The CDR3 is 12 amino acids. The CDR3 here is CASLGAGYEQYF. In DNA form, the CDR3 reads TGTGCCTCCCTCGGGGCGGGTTACGAGCAGTACTTC.

The chain uses TRBV5-6 and TRBJ1-1, with TRBD1 matching 11 bases. V dropped 0 bases and J dropped 6; count of bases not matched to a gene: 10. The CDR3 totals 17 residues. Germline V gene lookup returns CDR1 SGHDT and CDR2 YYEEEE. The CDR3 DNA reads as TGTGCCAGCAGCTTGGCCGGACAGGGGGCGGCGAGGGCTGAAGCTTTCTTT. Translating gives CASSLAGQGAARAEAFF.

The V gene is TRBV5-1, the J gene TRBJ2-7; the match to TRBD1 covers 8 bases. The V gene end was trimmed by 4 bases and the J gene end by 5 bases; junction bases not matched to a gene: 8. There are 14 residues in the CDR3. CDR1 and CDR2 from the germline V gene are SGHRS and YFSETQ. The CDR3 sequence: CASSLGQAQNEQYF. In nucleotides, the CDR3 is TGCGCCAGCAGCCTGGGACAGGCTCAAAACGAGCAGTACTTC. Looking up the rest from reference TRBV5-1 and TRBJ2-7 gives the full variable domain: KAGVTQTPRYLIKTRGQQVTLSCSPISGHRSVSWYQQTPGQGLQFLFEYFSETQRNKGNFPGRFSGRQFSNSRSEMNVSTLELGDSALYLCASSLGQAQNEQYFGPGTRLTVT.

The rearrangement uses TRBV6-1 and TRBJ2-3; TRBD2 matches 7 bases. Trimming cost V 3 bases and J 2 bases; bases outside gene matches: 5. The CDR3 extends over 15 amino acids. Germline CDR1 is MNHNS and CDR2 is SASEGT. CDR3 protein: CASSDERGPTDTQYF. The CDR3 DNA reads as TGTGCCAGCAGTGATGAGCGGGGCCCCACAGATACGCAGTATTTT.

The chain combines TRBV4-2 with TRBJ2-7, with TRBD1 identical over 7 bases. Per the germline V gene, CDR1 is LGHNA and CDR2 is YNFKEQ. The CDR3 extends over 13 amino acids. V was pared by 5 bases and J by 0 bases, with 1 base of the junction left unmatched. CDR3 DNA sequence: TGTGCCAGCAGCGGGACAGTCTCCTACGAGCAGTACTTC. Translating it yields CASSGTVSYEQYF.

The gene calls are TRBV28 and TRBJ2-6; 10 bases line up with TRBD1. The CDR3 runs 14 residues. CDR1 is MDHEN and CDR2 is SYDVKM in the germline V gene. The ends lost 6 bases at V and 15 bases at J; junction bases unmatched: 11. CDR3: CASSITGTGAPLTF. CDR3 DNA: TGTGCCAGCAGCATTACCGGGACAGGGGCCCCCCTGACTTTC.

The chain is built from TRBV12-3 or TRBV12-4 and TRBJ1-2, with 7 nucleotides matching TRBD1. The J segment lost 8 bases and the V segment lost 5 bases, leaving 2 bases of the junction unmatched. The CDR3 spans 11 residues. CDR3 sequence (DNA): TGTGCCAGCAGTAAGACAGGGGGCTACACCTTC. Protein sequence: CASSKTGGYTF.

The V and J genes are TRBV19 and TRBJ1-1; D is ambiguous. Germline V gene lookup returns CDR1 LNHDA and CDR2 SQIVND (reference sequence). Between the trimmed V and J ends, which lost 9 bases and 6 bases, there was a span of 17 bases. The CDR3 is 13 amino acids. Written as DNA, the CDR3 is TGTGCCAGCCTCCCTTGGGCAGCCTCTGAAGCTTTCTTT. Protein product: CASLPWAASEAFF.

The chain has TRBV5-1 and TRBJ2-1, with D possibly being TRBD2 (6 bases). This CDR3 spans 12 amino acids. Germline V lookup: CDR1 SGHRS, CDR2 YFSETQ. The ends were cut back, 4 bases at V and 8 bases at J, with 10 bases in the middle. CDR3 in DNA: TGCGCCAGCAGCCCGGAGGGGCATGAGCAGTTCTTC. Residues: CASSPEGHEQFF.

This chain joins TRBV9 and TRBJ1-1; the match to TRBD1 covers 8 bases. The CDR3 is made up of 13 amino acids. Germline CDR1 SGDLS, CDR2 YYNGEE. Trimming removed 3 bases from V and 6 bases from J; junction bases left unmatched: 4. The CDR3 DNA follows: TGTGCCAGCAGCGCTGACAGGGGTGCTGAAGCTTTCTTT. Translated: CASSADRGAEAFF.

The genes are TRBV5-4 and TRBJ2-3; weak D call: TRBD2 (5 bases). The CDR3 contains 16 residues. Trimming shortened V by 0 bases and J by 1 base, and 12 bases separated the two germline ends. The germline CDR1 and CDR2 sequences are SGHNT and YYREEE (reference sequence). CDR3 in DNA: TGTGCCAGCAGCTTGGGACTATCCCCGGGCACAGATACGCAGTATTTT. Protein sequence: CASSLGLSPGTDTQYF.

A word on this clone: The CDR3 end shows no conserved phenylalanine or tryptophan, and so a read error is likely. Because the CDR3's place on the DNA is in doubt, the DNA is left out and the CDR3 is given as listed by TCRdb. The chain uses TRBV9 and TRBJ2-6; the table calls TRBD2, which could not be checked here. Germline loops: CDR1 SGDLS, CDR2 YYNGEE. The CDR3 extends over 11 residues, inclusive of both ends. The CDR3 region is CASSPRLSDRA.

J is TRBJ2-1 and V is TRBV7-2; a weak D match, TRBD2 (6 bases). The CDR3 spans 14 residues. Germline values: CDR1 SGHTA, CDR2 FQGNSA. With 4 bases removed from V and 6 bases from J, the gap between germline ends came to 13 bases. The CDR3 loop reads CASSSRRGLNEQFF. CDR3 coding DNA: TGTGCCAGCAGCTCTCGGAGGGGACTCAATGAGCAGTTCTTC. Complete variable domain (other parts from reference TRBV7-2 and TRBJ2-1): GAGVSQSPSNKVTEKGKDVELRCDPISGHTALYWYRQSLGQGLEFLIYFQGNSAPDKSGLPSDRFSAERTGGSVSTLTIQRTQQEDSAVYLCASSSRRGLNEQFFGPGTRLTVL.

This clone appeared once. The rearrangement links TRBV29-1 to TRBJ1-1; D perhaps matches TRBD1 (5 bases). This CDR3 comprises 11 residues. Trimming shortened V by 6 bases and J by 7 bases, and 12 bases separated the two germline ends. Germline lookup yields CDR1 SQVTM and CDR2 ANQGSEA. CDR3 residues: CSVGGAVEAFF. CDR3 coding DNA: TGCAGCGTCGGAGGGGCGGTTGAAGCTTTCTTT.

The chain employs TRBV7-9 and TRBJ1-6; D is perhaps TRBD1 (5 bases). This CDR3 contains 16 residues. The V gene's germline CDR1 is SEHNR and CDR2 FQNEAQ (reference sequence). Trimming cost V 7 bases and J 1 base, with 14 bases left between them. The CDR3, as DNA: TGTGCCAGCACCCTCGGGGCGGAGTCCTATAATTCACCCCTCCACTTT. It encodes CASTLGAESYNSPLHF.

This chain connects TRBV5-1 to TRBJ2-1; a weak D match, TRBD1 (6 bases). The ends were cut back, 3 bases at V and 8 bases at J, with 18 bases in the middle. Germline CDR1 SGHRS, CDR2 YFSETQ. This CDR3 comprises 15 residues. This chain's CDR3 is CASSSTGDKGDEQFF. The CDR3, as DNA: TGCGCCAGCAGCTCTACCGGGGACAAGGGCGATGAGCAGTTCTTC. Full variable domain (missing parts from reference TRBV5-1 and TRBJ2-1): KAGVTQTPRYLIKTRGQQVTLSCSPISGHRSVSWYQQTPGQGLQFLFEYFSETQRNKGNFPGRFSGRQFSNSRSEMNVSTLELGDSALYLCASSSTGDKGDEQFFGPGTRLTVL.

In regard to this clone: No conserved phenylalanine or tryptophan ends this CDR3, so it is likely a read error. The DNA of the CDR3 is TGCGCCAGCAGCTTCGGACAGGGGGCGTTGGGCTATGGCTACACCCTC. This sequence encodes CASSFGQGALGYGYTL. The chain has TRBV5-1 and TRBJ1-2; 11 nucleotides match TRBD1. Germline-derived CDR1 and CDR2 are SGHRS and YFSETQ. With V trimmed by 2 bases and J by 4 bases, 7 bases remained unmatched. The CDR3 has 16 residues.

V usage is TRBV27 and J usage is TRBJ2-3; 8 bases line up with TRBD2. Germline CDR1 MNHEY, CDR2 SMNVEV (reference sequence). V shed 1 base, J shed 5 bases, and the junction held 8 bases outside the gene matches. This CDR3 spans 16 amino acids. The CDR3 DNA sequence: TGTGCCAGCAGTTTATACGGGGGGGCCTCGGAAGATACGCAGTATTTT. Translating gives CASSLYGGASEDTQYF.